This T cell receptor (beta chain) was observed in a study of memory CD4+ T cells and cytomegalovirus serostatus. Whole-study results and caveats: CMV serostatus prediction reached median AUC about 0.96, or 0.93 with US-trained model.

The sort gate was single viable CD3+CD4+CD8-CD45RO+ cells for memory CD4+ T cells. About this clone itself: What it binds is not known.

Per the authors' pipeline: After removing out-of-frame reads, around 2.2 million distinct TCRbeta sequences remained. Libraries were prepared by immunoSEQ multiplex PCR; TCRdb keeps only in-frame clonotypes and omits some of them. V, J and clone size reflect that table, while D and trimming were determined from the DNA. The profile shows around 57,000 clones, around 80% of them singletons. This TCR was recovered from an adult in good health and CMV-seronegative. Some clones in this sample may be carry-over from other donors' samples. Material for sequencing was memory CD4+ T cells from blood.

The CDR3 region is CASSTTGRPPSYNEQFF. CDR3 sequence (DNA): TGTGCCAGTAGTACCACTGGTCGCCCCCCCTCCTACAATGAGCAGTTCTTC. This chain uses TRBV19 with TRBJ2-1; D unclear. Per germline, CDR1 LNHDA and CDR2 SQIVND (reference sequence). The CDR3 contains 17 residues. V was trimmed by 4 bases and J by 0 bases, leaving 16 bases between them.